This TCR beta chain appears in the sequencing data of a study of neurological immune-mediated disorders. Volunteers from a blood bank in Maryland, USA, made up the healthy controls. Overall study results and limits: Expanded clones shared no CDR3 amino acid sequences across subjects, suggesting private repertoires in all groups.

Looked up from germline, CDR1 is SGHVS and CDR2 is FQNEAQ. This CDR3 has 16 amino acids. Trimming removed 5 bases at V and 5 bases at J, with 21 bases between. The cDNA was synthesized by 5'RACE incorporating 10-nucleotide random UMIs. Over 190 million TCR-beta sequences from 15-18 subjects came out of each sequencing run. One entry per CDR3 protein results from TCRdb running MiXCR on the 5' RACE reads. The data hold 14,000 or so distinct CDR3 sequences, with about 10% observed a single time. As for this clonotype: Its antigen is not identified.

The rearrangement links TRBV7-8 to TRBJ1-2, with TRBD1 as a possible D gene (5 bases). The sequencing input was PBMCs. The TCR was taken from a woman in her forties in good health. The CDR3 DNA reads TGTGCCAGCAGCCACCGCCCGCCGGGGGGGGTTTATGGCTACACCTTC. Its translation is CASSHRPPGGVYGYTF.